The clone carrying this T cell receptor beta chain was observed a handful of times. Antigen: not known. PCR employed 60 Vbeta and 13 Jbeta primers. Here immunoSEQ multiplex PCR was the method, and the copy in TCRdb shows in-frame clones only, minus some. Of about 160,000 clones listed, under 85% are singletons. The data were taken from a study of cytomegalovirus exposure and HLA in healthy donors. Broader study findings: Association of a missense DCLRE1C variant with TCR beta V- and J-gene trimming was reported in a later analysis.

The CDR3 loop spans 11 amino acids. Germline values: CDR1 SGHAT, CDR2 FQNNGV. Trimming shortened V by 5 bases and J by 3 bases, and 4 bases separated the two germline ends. Sequencing used PBMCs. This chain connects TRBV11-2 to TRBJ1-1; D unclear. The clonotype originates from a man aged 45 to 65 in good health and CMV-seropositive. The CDR3 protein is CASSLYTEAFF. In DNA, the CDR3 is TGTGCCAGCAGCCTATACACTGAAGCTTTCTTT.